Listed below are T cell receptor beta chains from one sample, sequenced in a study of blood T cell repertoires in COVID-19. Data came from immunoSEQ multiplex PCR; TCRdb stores just in-frame clones and leaves some out. Seen here are 95,000 or so clones, roughly four fifths observed once, and the top ten hold less than 6%. Sequencing was performed on peripheral blood. Source of these receptors: an older man with COVID-19, enrolled during active disease. The CDR3 runs from the conserved cysteine through the conserved F or W. The order of the fields is CDR3 protein, CDR3 DNA, D gene, V gene, J gene, clone size. A D gene is named only where the DNA matches it firmly. Only part of the rows carry a size: once, few, many, or a class if the clone is expanded.

CASSIGGSQETQYF	TGTGCCAGTAGTATAGGCGGCAGCCAAGAGACCCAGTACTTC	NA	TRBV19	TRBJ2-5	NA
CASSDAVLFF	TGTGCCAGCAGCGATGCAGTACTGTTTTTT	NA	TRBV9	TRBJ1-4	few
CASSVGASGRSYEQYF	TGTGCCAGCAGCGTAGGGGCTAGCGGGAGATCTTACGAGCAGTACTTC	TRBD2	TRBV9	TRBJ2-7	NA
CAWSVATGVTEAFF	TGTGCCTGGAGTGTCGCGACAGGGGTCACTGAAGCTTTCTTT	TRBD1	TRBV30	TRBJ1-1	NA
CASSSPGGSYQGYTF	TGTGCCAGCAGTTCCCCGGGGGGGTCCTATCAGGGCTACACCTTC	NA	TRBV28	TRBJ1-2	NA
CASSLVKTAQETQYF	TGTGCCAGCAGCTTGGTGAAGACAGCACAAGAGACCCAGTACTTC	NA	TRBV11-1	TRBJ2-5	once
CASTPRGSGRTGELFF	TGTGCCAGCACCCCTAGGGGTAGCGGGAGGACCGGGGAGCTGTTTTTT	TRBD2	TRBV9	TRBJ2-2	NA
CASSLTGGATDTQYF	TGTGCCAGCAGCTTAACCGGGGGTGCCACAGATACGCAGTATTTT	NA	TRBV13	TRBJ2-3	NA
CASSTTRTGKGYTF	TGTGCCAGCAGCACTACCCGGACAGGGAAGGGCTACACCTTC	TRBD1	TRBV11-2	TRBJ1-2	NA
CARRRTSASTDTQYF	TGTGCCAGAAGGCGGACTAGCGCTAGCACAGATACGCAGTATTTT	TRBD2	TRBV19	TRBJ2-3	few
CAISEAQGSNYGYTF	TGTGCCATCAGTGAGGCACAGGGGTCTAACTATGGCTACACCTTC	TRBD1	TRBV10-3	TRBJ1-2	NA
CASSRRQGMNTEAFF	TGTGCCAGCAGCCGACGACAGGGGATGAACACTGAAGCTTTCTTT	NA	TRBV21-1	TRBJ1-1	NA
CSASKGVYNSPLHF	TGCAGTGCTAGTAAAGGAGTCTATAATTCACCCCTCCACTTT	NA	TRBV20-1	TRBJ1-6	NA
CASRPPGQGAGQPQHF	TGTGCCAGCAGGCCTCCGGGACAGGGAGCGGGGCAGCCCCAGCATTTT	TRBD1	TRBV28	TRBJ1-5	NA
CASSVAIGFEGYTF	TGTGCCAGCAGCGTAGCTATCGGGTTTGAGGGCTACACCTTC	NA	TRBV9	TRBJ1-2	NA
CASSSDRGAYEQYF	TGCGCCAGCAGCTCGGACAGGGGTGCCTACGAGCAGTACTTC	TRBD1	TRBV5-1	TRBJ2-7	NA
CASSGAVRGYTQYF	TGTGCCAGCTCAGGGGCTGTTCGTGGGTATACGCAGTATTTT	NA	TRBV9	TRBJ2-3	NA
CATSRGDRNTGELFF	TGTGCCACCAGCAGAGGGGACAGAAACACCGGGGAGCTGTTTTTT	TRBD1	TRBV15	TRBJ2-2	NA
CASSPRQSAGQGVTYEQYF	TGTGCCAGCAGCCCTAGACAATCAGCGGGACAGGGGGTTACCTACGAGCAGTACTTC	TRBD1	TRBV7-9	TRBJ2-7	NA
CASSLQRGALNEQFF	TGCGCCAGCAGCTTACAGCGGGGGGCCCTCAATGAGCAGTTCTTC	TRBD2	TRBV4-3	TRBJ2-1	NA
CASSQDRNRAGQFF	TGCGCCAGCAGCCAAGATAGAAACAGGGCAGGGCAGTTCTTC	NA	TRBV4-3	TRBJ2-1	NA
CASSPPRTPTSPTSTDTQYF	TGTGCCAGCTCACCACCCAGGACACCGACTTCCCCTACTAGCACAGATACGCAGTATTTT	NA	TRBV18	TRBJ2-3	NA
CASSPSGAVVYEQYF	TGTGCCAGCTCACCCAGCGGGGCCGTAGTCTACGAGCAGTACTTC	TRBD2	TRBV18	TRBJ2-7	NA
CASSLFSGGPESEQYF	TGCGCCAGCAGCTTGTTCTCGGGAGGACCAGAGTCCGAGCAGTACTTC	TRBD2	TRBV5-1	TRBJ2-7	NA
CASSSPGGGVSDNEQFF	TGTGCCAGCAGCTCCCCTGGAGGGGGGGTTAGCGACAATGAGCAGTTCTTC	NA	TRBV5-4	TRBJ2-1	NA
CASSLGPGNTIYF	TGTGCCAGCAGCTTAGGGCCCGGAAACACCATATATTTT	NA	TRBV7-8	TRBJ1-3	NA
CASQIQGGQPQHF	TGTGCCAGCCAAATTCAGGGTGGACAGCCCCAGCATTTT	NA	TRBV6-5	TRBJ1-5	NA
CASSQSRGTNSPLHF	TGCGCCAGCAGCCAAAGTAGGGGTACCAATTCACCCCTCCACTTT	NA	TRBV4-3	TRBJ1-6	NA
CASSLGRDRGHVTNEKLFF	TGTGCCAGCAGCTTAGGCCGGGACAGGGGGCACGTAACTAATGAAAAACTGTTTTTT	TRBD1	TRBV7-9	TRBJ1-4	NA
CASSLSIRAGKYNEQFF	TGTGCCAGCAGTTTATCAATTCGGGCAGGGAAATACAATGAGCAGTTCTTC	NA	TRBV27	TRBJ2-1	NA
CASSFWGQSNYGYTF	TGTGCCAGCAGTTTCTGGGGGCAGTCGAACTATGGCTACACCTTC	NA	TRBV28	TRBJ1-2	NA
CASSRPAVGETQYF	TGTGCCAGCAGCCGACCAGCGGTCGGAGAGACCCAGTACTTC	NA	TRBV11-2	TRBJ2-5	NA
CASGGGLGANVLTF	TGTGCCAGCGGAGGGGGCTTGGGGGCCAACGTCCTGACTTTC	NA	TRBV2	TRBJ2-6	NA
CAWSVRGAGQETQYF	TGTGCCTGGAGTGTACGGGGCGCGGGGCAAGAGACCCAGTACTTC	NA	TRBV30	TRBJ2-5	NA
CASSARTGEDTQYF	TGTGCCAGCAGCGCCCGGACAGGGGAAGATACGCAGTATTTT	TRBD1	TRBV5-4	TRBJ2-3	NA
CSGYRPNYGYTF	TGCAGCGGATACAGGCCTAACTATGGCTACACCTTC	NA	TRBV29-1	TRBJ1-2	few
CASSIGGGYTGELFF	TGTGCCAGTAGTATAGGAGGAGGGTACACCGGGGAGCTGTTTTTT	NA	TRBV19	TRBJ2-2	NA
CSVEGRGFWNTEAFF	TGCAGCGTTGAAGGTCGGGGATTTTGGAACACTGAAGCTTTCTTT	NA	TRBV29-1	TRBJ1-1	NA
CASSLAGGDYNEQFF	TGCGCCAGCAGCTTGGCCGGCGGGGATTACAATGAGCAGTTCTTC	NA	TRBV5-1	TRBJ2-1	NA
CASSLLKQGWSPLHF	TGTGCCAGCAGTTTATTAAAACAGGGATGGTCACCCCTCCACTTT	NA	TRBV28	TRBJ1-6	few